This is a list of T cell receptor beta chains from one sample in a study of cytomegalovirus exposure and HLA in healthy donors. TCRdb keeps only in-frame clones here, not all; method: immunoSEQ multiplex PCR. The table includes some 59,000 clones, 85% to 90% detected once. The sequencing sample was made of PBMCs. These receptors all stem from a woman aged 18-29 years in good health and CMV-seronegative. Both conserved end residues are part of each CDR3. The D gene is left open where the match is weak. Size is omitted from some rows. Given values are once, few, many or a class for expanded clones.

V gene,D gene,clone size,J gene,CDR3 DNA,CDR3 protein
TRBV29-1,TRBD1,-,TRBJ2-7,TGCAGCGTTGAAAGTCAGGGGGACGAGCAGTACTTC,CSVESQGDEQYF
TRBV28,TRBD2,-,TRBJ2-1,TGTGCCAGCAGTTTAGCGGGAGAGATCAATGAGCAGTTCTTC,CASSLAGEINEQFF
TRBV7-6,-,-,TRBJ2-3,TGTGCCAGCAGCTTAGGCGGAGGGCTCGGCACAGATACGCAGTATTTT,CASSLGGGLGTDTQYF
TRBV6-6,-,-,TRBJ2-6,TGTGCCACAGGGGAATCGGGGGCCAACGTCCTGACTTTC,CATGESGANVLTF
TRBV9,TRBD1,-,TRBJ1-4,TGTGCCAGCAGCCTCGACAGGGGTAATGAAAAACTGTTTTTT,CASSLDRGNEKLFF
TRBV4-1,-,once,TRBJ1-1,TGCGCCAGCAGCCAAGACGAGTTCGGTTTTGTGAACACTGAAGCTTTCTTT,CASSQDEFGFVNTEAFF
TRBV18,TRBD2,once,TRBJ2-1,TGTGCCAGCTCGCGTATAGCGGGAGTCGACAATGAGCAGTTCTTC,CASSRIAGVDNEQFF
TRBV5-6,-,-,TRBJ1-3,TGTGCCAGCAGCTCCGGACAGTTTGGAAACACCATATATTTT,CASSSGQFGNTIYF
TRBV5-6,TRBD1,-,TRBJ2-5,TGTGCCAGCAGCTCCGGGACAGGGCGAGAGACCCAGTACTTC,CASSSGTGRETQYF
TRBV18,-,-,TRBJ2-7,TGTGCCAGCTCACCCACGGGTGGGGCGGCCGTCGCCTCCTACGAGCAGTACTTC,CASSPTGGAAVASYEQYF
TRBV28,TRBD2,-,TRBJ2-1,TGTGCCAGCAGTTTGAGGACTAGCGGCCTATACAATGAGCAGTTCTTC,CASSLRTSGLYNEQFF
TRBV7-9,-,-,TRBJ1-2,TGTGCCAGCAGTCCGGGACACAACTATGGCTACACCTTC,CASSPGHNYGYTF
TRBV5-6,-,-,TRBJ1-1,TGTGCCAGCAGCCCTACAGGGTTCGGCGAAGCTTTCTTT,CASSPTGFGEAFF
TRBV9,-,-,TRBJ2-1,TGTGCCAGCAGCGTAGCCCAGGGCAATGAGCAGTTCTTC,CASSVAQGNEQFF
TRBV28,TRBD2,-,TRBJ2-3,TGTGCCAGCAGTTCCCGGACTAGCAACGCAGATACGCAGTATTTT,CASSSRTSNADTQYF
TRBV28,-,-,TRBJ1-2,TGTGCCAGCACCTCCGCACAGGGTGACTATGGCTACACCTTC,CASTSAQGDYGYTF
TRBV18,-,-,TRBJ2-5,TGTGCCAGCTCACCACGTTACGGGAGTGGTGAGACCCAGTACTTC,CASSPRYGSGETQYF
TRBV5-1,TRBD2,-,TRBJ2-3,TGCGCCAGCAGCTTCAATCTCCTAGCGGGAGGCTCAGATACGCAGTATTTT,CASSFNLLAGGSDTQYF
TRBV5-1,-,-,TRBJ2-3,TGCGCCAGCAGCTTAAGAGGGAGTGTCACCTTAAGCACAGATACGCAGTATTTT,CASSLRGSVTLSTDTQYF
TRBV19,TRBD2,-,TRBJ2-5,TGTGCCAGTAGCGACTGGGGGGGGTGGGAGACCCAGTACTTC,CASSDWGGWETQYF
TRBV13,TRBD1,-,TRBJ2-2,TGTGCCAGCAGCTCCCCCGGGACAGGGTTGACCGGGGAGCTGTTTTTT,CASSSPGTGLTGELFF
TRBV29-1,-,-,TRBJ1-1,TGCAGCGCCACACAGAGTATGAACACTGAAGCTTTCTTT,CSATQSMNTEAFF
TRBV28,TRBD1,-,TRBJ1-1,TGTGCCAGCAGTACGTGGGGACAGCAAAACACTGAAGCTTTCTTT,CASSTWGQQNTEAFF
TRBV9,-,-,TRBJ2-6,TGTGCCAGCAGCGAGGGAGCTGGGGCCAACGTCCTGACTTTC,CASSEGAGANVLTF
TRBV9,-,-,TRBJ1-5,TGTGCCAGCAGCGAAACTGGGGGCCATCAGCCCCAGCATTTT,CASSETGGHQPQHF
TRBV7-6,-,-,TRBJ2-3,TGTGCCAGCAGCTTTCCTTCGAGTAGCACAGATACGCAGTATTTT,CASSFPSSSTDTQYF
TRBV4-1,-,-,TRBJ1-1,TGCGCCAGCAGCCACCCCGGGAGGGATCATCCTGAAGCTTTCTTT,CASSHPGRDHPEAFF
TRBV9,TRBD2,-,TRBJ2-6,TGTGCCAGCAGCGTAGCTCTGGGGCCTAGCGGGAGGCCCTTCTCTGGGGCCAACGTCCTGACTTTC,CASSVALGPSGRPFSGANVLTF
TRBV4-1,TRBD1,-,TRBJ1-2,TGCGCCAGCAGCCATCCATTCCGGGACAGGGCTAACTATGGCTACACCTTC,CASSHPFRDRANYGYTF
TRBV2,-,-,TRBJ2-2,TGTGCCAGCAAACCCCCTGCGGGGCGTCGGGACACCGGGGAGCTGTTTTTT,CASKPPAGRRDTGELFF
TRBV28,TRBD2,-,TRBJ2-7,TGTGCCAGCAGAAGGGGACTAGCGGGTTACGAGCAGTACTTC,CASRRGLAGYEQYF
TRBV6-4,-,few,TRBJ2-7,TGTGCCAGCAGCGGGGTCGATAGCGGATACTACGAGCAGTACTTC,CASSGVDSGYYEQYF
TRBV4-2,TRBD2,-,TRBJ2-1,TGTGCCAGCAGCCAAGAAGGCCTAGCGGGAAACAATGAGCAGTTCTTC,CASSQEGLAGNNEQFF
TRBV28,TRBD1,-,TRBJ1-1,TGTGCCAGCCTGGACAGGACAAAGAATGAAGCTTTCTTT,CASLDRTKNEAFF
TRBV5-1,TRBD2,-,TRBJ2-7,TGCGCCAGCAGCGGCCAATGGGGGGGCTCCTACGAGCAGTACTTC,CASSGQWGGSYEQYF
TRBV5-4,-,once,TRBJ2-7,TGTGCCAGCAGCTCGGACAGAGGGGTCGGCGAGCAGTACTTC,CASSSDRGVGEQYF
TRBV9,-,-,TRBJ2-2,TGTGCCAGCAGCAAAACATATGACACCACCGGGGAGCTGTTTTTT,CASSKTYDTTGELFF
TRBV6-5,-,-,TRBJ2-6,TGTGCCACAGGGGAATCGGGGGCCAACGTCCTGACTTTC,CATGESGANVLTF
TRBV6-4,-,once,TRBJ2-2,TGTGCCAGCAGTGAGCGGGACACCGGGGAGCTGTTTTTT,CASSERDTGELFF
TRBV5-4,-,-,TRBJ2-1,TGTGCCAGCAGCTTGGGAGGTCCCAGGGATTGGGATGAGCAGTTCTTC,CASSLGGPRDWDEQFF
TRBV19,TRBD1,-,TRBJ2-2,TGTGCCAGTAGTATAGGCGGCAGGGGGCTCGGCGGGGAGCTGTTTTTT,CASSIGGRGLGGELFF
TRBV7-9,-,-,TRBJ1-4,TGTGCCAGCAGCTTAGACCCGAACAGGAAAGGTGAAAAACTGTTTTTT,CASSLDPNRKGEKLFF
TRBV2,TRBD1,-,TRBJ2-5,TGTGCCAGCAGTATGAGGGGGCTCAAGGAAGAGACCCAGTACTTC,CASSMRGLKEETQYF
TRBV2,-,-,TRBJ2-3,TGTGCCAGCAGGCCAGTGGGGGCCAATACGCAGTATTTT,CASRPVGANTQYF
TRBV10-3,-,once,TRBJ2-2,TGTGCCATCAGTGGACAACAAGCCGGGGAGCTGTTTTTT,CAISGQQAGELFF
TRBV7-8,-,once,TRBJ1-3,TGTGCCAGCAGCTTAGGAGGGGGAGCAGGAGCTGGAAACACCATATATTTT,CASSLGGGAGAGNTIYF
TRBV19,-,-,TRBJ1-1,TGTGCCAGCCGCCACATGAACACTGAAGCTTTCTTT,CASRHMNTEAFF
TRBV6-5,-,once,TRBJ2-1,TGTGCCAGCAGTTACCAGATATACAATGAGCAGTTCTTC,CASSYQIYNEQFF
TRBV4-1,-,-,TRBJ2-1,TGCGCCAGCAGCCAAGGAAGAGTCGCTGAGCAGTTCTTC,CASSQGRVAEQFF
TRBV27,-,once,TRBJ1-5,TGTGCCAGCAGTTTATTAGGAGGGCACCAGCCCCAGCATTTT,CASSLLGGHQPQHF
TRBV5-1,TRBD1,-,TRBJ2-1,TGCGCCAGCAGTAAGGTGACGGGACAGGGTGGGAATGAGCAGTTCTTC,CASSKVTGQGGNEQFF
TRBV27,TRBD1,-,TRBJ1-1,TGTGCCAGCAGTCCGACGGAAGACAGGGCAGAAGCTTTCTTT,CASSPTEDRAEAFF
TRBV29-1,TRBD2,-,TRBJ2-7,TGCAGCGTTGCCGGGACTAGCGAAACCTACGAGCAGTACTTC,CSVAGTSETYEQYF
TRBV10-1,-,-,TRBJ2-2,TGCGCCAGCCGAGGGCCCACCGGGGAGCTGTTTTTT,CASRGPTGELFF
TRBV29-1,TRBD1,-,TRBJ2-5,TGCAGCGTCGGACAGGGAGGTGGAGAGACCCAGTACTTC,CSVGQGGGETQYF